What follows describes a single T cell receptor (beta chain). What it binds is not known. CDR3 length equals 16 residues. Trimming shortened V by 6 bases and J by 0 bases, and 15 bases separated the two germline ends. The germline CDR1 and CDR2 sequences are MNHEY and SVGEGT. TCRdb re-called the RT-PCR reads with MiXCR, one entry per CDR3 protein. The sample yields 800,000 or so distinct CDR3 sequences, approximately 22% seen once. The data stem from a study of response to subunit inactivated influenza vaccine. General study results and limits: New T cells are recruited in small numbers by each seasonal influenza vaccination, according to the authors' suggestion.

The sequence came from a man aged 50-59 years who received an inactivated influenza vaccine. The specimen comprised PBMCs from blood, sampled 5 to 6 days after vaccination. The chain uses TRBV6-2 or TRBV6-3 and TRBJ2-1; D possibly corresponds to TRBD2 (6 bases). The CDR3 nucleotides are TGTGCCAGCAGACCAACTAGCTACAGCTCCTACAATGAGCAGTTCTTC. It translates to CASRPTSYSSYNEQFF.